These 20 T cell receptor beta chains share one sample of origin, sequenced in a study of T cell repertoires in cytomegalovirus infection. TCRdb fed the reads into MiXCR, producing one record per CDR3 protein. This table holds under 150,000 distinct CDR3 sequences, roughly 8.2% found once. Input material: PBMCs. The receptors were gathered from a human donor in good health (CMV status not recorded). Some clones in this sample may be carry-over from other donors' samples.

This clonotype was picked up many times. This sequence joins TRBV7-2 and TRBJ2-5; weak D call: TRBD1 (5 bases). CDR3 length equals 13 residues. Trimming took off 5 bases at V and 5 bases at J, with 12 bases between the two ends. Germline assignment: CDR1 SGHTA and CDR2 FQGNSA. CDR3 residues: CASSNRGWETQYF. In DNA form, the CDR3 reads TGTGCCAGCAGCAATAGGGGATGGGAGACCCAGTACTTC.

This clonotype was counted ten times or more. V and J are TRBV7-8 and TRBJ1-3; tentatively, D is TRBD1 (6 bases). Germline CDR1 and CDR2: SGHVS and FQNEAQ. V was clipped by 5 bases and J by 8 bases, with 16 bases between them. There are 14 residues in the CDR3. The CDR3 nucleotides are TGTGCCAGCAGCCCCCGGGAGGGGGGATACACCATATATTTT. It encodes CASSPREGGYTIYF.

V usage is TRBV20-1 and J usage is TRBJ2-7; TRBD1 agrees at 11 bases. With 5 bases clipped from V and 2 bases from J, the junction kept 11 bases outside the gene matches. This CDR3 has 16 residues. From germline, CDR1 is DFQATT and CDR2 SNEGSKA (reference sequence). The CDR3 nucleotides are TGCAGTGCTGTGCCGGGACAGGGGGGTGGACCCTACGAGCAGTACTTC. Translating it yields CSAVPGQGGGPYEQYF.

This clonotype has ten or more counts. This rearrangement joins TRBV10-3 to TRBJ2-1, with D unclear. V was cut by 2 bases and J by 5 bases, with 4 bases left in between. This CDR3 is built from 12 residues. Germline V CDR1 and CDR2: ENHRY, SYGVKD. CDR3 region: CAISEIDNEQFF. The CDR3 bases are TGTGCCATCAGTGAGATCGACAATGAGCAGTTCTTC.

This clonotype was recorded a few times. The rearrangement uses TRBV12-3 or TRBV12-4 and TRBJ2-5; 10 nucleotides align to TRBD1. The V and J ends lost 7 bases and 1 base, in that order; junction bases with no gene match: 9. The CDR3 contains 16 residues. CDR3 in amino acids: CASTTGQGEAQETQYF. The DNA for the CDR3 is TGTGCCAGCACCACTGGACAGGGGGAGGCCCAAGAGACCCAGTACTTC.

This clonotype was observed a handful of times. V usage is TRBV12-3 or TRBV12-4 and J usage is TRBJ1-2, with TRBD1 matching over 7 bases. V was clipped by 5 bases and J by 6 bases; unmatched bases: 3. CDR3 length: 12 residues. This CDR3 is CASSRQGNGYTF. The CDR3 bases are TGTGCCAGCAGTAGACAGGGAAATGGCTACACCTTC.

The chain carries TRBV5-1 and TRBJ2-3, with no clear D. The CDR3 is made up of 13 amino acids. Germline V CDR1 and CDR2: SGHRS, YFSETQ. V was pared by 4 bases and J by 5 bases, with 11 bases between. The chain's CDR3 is CASSPDPRDTQYF. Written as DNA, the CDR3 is TGCGCCAGCAGCCCCGATCCAAGAGATACGCAGTATTTT.

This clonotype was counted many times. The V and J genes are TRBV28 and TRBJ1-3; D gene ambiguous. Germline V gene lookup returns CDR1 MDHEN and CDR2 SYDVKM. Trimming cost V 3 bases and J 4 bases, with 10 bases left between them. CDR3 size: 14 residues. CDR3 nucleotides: TGTGCCAGCAGTTTCCCCGGGTTCGGAAACACCATATATTTT. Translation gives CASSFPGFGNTIYF.

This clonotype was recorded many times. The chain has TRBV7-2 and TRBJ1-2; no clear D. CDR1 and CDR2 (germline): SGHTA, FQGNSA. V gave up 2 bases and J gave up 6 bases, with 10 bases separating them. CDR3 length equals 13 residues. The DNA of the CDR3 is TGTGCCAGCAGCTTATCGGGAGCCAATGGCTACACCTTC. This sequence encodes CASSLSGANGYTF.

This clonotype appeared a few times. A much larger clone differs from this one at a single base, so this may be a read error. In DNA form, the CDR3 reads TGTGCCAGCAGCTCAATCCTGGCGCTCTCCTATGGCTACAACTTC. Translation: CASSSILALSYGYNF. J is TRBJ1-2 and V is TRBV7-4; no clear D gene. The V gene's germline CDR1 is SGHVT and CDR2 SQSDAQ. The CDR3 runs 15 residues.

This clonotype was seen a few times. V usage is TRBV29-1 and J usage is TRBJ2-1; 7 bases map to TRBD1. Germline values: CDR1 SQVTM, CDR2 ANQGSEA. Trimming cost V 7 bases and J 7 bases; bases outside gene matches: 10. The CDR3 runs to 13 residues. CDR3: CSGRQGASNEQFF. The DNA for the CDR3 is TGCAGCGGGAGACAGGGAGCTTCTAATGAGCAGTTCTTC.

The CDR3 region is CASSWAGITEAFF. The CDR3 DNA follows: TGTGCCAGCAGCTGGGCAGGGATCACTGAAGCTTTCTTT. This rearrangement joins TRBV2 to TRBJ1-1; D may be TRBD1 (5 bases). Germline loops: CDR1 SNHLY, CDR2 FYNNEI. CDR3 length: 13 amino acids. The V gene lost 6 bases and the J gene lost 4 bases, with 12 bases spanning the gap.

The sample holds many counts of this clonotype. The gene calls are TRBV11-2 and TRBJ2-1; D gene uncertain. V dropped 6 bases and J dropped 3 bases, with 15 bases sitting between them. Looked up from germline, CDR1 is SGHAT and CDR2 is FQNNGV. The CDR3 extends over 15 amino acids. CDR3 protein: CASSGILGIYNEQFF. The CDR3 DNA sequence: TGTGCCAGCAGTGGGATTCTAGGTATCTACAATGAGCAGTTCTTC.

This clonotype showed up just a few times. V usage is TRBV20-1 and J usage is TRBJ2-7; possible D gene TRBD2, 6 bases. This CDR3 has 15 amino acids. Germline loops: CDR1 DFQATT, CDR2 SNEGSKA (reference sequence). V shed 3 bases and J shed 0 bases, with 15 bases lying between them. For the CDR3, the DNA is TGCAGTGCTAGGTCCCGGGCGGGGAGCTCCTACGAGCAGTACTTC. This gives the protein CSARSRAGSSYEQYF.

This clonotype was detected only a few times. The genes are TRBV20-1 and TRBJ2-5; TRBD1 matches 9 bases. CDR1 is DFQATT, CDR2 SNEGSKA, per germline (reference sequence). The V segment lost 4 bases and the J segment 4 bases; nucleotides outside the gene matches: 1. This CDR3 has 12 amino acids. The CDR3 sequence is CSATTGGETQYF. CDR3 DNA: TGCAGTGCTACGACAGGGGGAGAGACCCAGTACTTC.

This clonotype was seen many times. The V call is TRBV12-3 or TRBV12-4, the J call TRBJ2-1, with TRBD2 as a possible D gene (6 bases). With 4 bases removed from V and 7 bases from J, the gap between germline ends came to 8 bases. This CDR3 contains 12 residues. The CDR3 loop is CASSYRGNEQFF. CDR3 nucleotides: TGTGCCAGCAGTTACCGGGGGAATGAGCAGTTCTTC.

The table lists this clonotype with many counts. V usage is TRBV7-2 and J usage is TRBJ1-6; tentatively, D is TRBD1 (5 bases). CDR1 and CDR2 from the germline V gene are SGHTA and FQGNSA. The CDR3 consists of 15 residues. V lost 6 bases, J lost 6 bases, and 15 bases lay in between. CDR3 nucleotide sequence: TGTGCCAGCAGAACGGACCGGGGCCTTAATTCACCCCTCCACTTT. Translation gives CASRTDRGLNSPLHF.

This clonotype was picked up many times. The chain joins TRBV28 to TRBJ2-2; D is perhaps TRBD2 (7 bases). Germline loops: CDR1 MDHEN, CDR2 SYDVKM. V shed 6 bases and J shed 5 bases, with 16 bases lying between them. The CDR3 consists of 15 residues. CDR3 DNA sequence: TGTGCCAGCAGAACGGCGGGGGCGGGAACCGGGGAGCTGTTTTTT. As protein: CASRTAGAGTGELFF.

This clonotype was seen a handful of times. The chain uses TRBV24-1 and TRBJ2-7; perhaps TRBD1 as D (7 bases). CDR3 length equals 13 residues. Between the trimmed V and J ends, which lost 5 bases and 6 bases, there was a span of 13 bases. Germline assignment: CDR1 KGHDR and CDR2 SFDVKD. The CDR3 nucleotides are TGTGCCACCAGTGCCAGGGGGACTGGCGAGCAGTACTTC. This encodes CATSARGTGEQYF.

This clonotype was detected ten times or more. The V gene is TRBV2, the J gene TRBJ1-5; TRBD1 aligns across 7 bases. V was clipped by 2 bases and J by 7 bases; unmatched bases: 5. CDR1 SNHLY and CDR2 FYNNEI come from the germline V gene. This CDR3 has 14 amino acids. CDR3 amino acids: CASSESDRRQPQHF. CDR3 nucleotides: TGTGCCAGCAGTGAATCGGACAGGAGACAGCCCCAGCATTTT. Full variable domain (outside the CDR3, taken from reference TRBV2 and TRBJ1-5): EPEVTQTPSHQVTQMGQEVILRCVPISNHLYFYWYRQILGQKVEFLVSFYNNEISEKSEIFDDQFSVERPDGSNFTLKIRSTKLEDSAMYFCASSESDRRQPQHFGDGTRLSIL.